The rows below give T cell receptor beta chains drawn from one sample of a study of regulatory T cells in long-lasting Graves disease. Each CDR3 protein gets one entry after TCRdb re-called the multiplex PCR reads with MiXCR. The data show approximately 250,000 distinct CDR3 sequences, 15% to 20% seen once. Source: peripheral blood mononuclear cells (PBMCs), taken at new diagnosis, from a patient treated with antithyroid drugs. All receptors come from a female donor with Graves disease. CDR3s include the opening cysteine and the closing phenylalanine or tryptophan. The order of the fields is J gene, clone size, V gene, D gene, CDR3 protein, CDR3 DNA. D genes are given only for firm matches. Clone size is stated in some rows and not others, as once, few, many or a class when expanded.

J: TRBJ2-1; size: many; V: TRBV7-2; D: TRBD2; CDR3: CASSFRTLGLAGGGQFF; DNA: TGTGCCAGCAGCTTCCGAACTTTGGGACTAGCGGGAGGGGGCCAGTTCTTC
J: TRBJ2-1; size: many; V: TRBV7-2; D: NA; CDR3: CASSLRGSPHNEQFF; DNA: TGTGCCAGCAGCTTACGTGGGAGTCCCCACAATGAGCAGTTCTTC
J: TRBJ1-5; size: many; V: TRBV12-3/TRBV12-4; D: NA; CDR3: CASSLAGNQPQHF; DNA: TGTGCCAGCAGCTTAGCCGGCAATCAGCCCCAGCATTTT
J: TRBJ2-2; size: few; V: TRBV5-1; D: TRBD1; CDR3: CASSPTGGDGGELFF; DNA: TGCGCCAGCAGCCCCACAGGGGGCGATGGCGGGGAGCTGTTTTTT
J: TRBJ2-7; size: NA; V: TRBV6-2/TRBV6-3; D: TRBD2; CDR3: CASIGGLAIYEQYF; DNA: TGTGCCAGCATTGGAGGACTAGCGATCTACGAGCAGTACTTC
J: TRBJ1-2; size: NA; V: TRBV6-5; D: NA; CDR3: CASSYSIDYGYTF; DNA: TGTGCCAGCAGTTACTCGATAGACTATGGCTACACCTTC
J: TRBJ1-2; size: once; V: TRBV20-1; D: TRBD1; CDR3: CSAAPGGRGGYTF; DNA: TGCAGTGCAGCCCCAGGGGGCAGGGGTGGCTACACCTTC
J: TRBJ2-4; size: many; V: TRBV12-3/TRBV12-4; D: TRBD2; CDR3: CASSPGLARRGINIQYF; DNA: TGTGCCAGCAGCCCGGGACTAGCGCGACGAGGGATAAACATTCAGTACTTC
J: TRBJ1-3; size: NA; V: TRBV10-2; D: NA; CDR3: CASSVGEAGGNTIYF; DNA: TGCGCCAGCAGTGTTGGGGAGGCAGGAGGAAACACCATATATTTT
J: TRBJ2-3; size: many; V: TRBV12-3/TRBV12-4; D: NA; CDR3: CASSLAEARRGTDTQYF; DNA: TGTGCCAGCAGTTTAGCGGAGGCTCGGAGGGGCACAGATACGCAGTATTTT
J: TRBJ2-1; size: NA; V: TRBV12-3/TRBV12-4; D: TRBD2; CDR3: CASTPGGSGSYNEQFF; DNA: TGTGCCAGCACACCGGGGGGTAGCGGGAGTTACAATGAGCAGTTCTTC
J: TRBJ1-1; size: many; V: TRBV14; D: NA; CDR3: CASSQALKRDWNTEAFF; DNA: TGTGCCAGCAGCCAAGCTTTAAAGAGGGACTGGAACACTGAAGCTTTCTTT
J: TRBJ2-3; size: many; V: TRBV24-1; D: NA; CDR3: CATSARARTDTQYF; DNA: TGTGCCACCAGTGCCAGGGCTAGGACAGATACGCAGTATTTT
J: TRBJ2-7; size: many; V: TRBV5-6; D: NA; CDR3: CASSEDYYEQYF; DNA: TGTGCCAGCAGCGAGGACTATTACGAGCAGTACTTC
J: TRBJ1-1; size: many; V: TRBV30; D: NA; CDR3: CAWSLPVAVNTEAFF; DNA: TGTGCCTGGAGTCTCCCGGTGGCGGTTAACACTGAAGCTTTCTTT
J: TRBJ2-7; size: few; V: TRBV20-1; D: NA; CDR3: CSAIKPGHRPYEQYF; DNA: TGCAGTGCTATAAAGCCGGGACACCGGCCCTACGAGCAGTACTTC
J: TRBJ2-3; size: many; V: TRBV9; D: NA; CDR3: CASSVAPSTDTQYF; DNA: TGTGCCAGCAGCGTAGCCCCAAGCACAGATACGCAGTATTTT
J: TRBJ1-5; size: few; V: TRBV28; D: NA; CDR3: CASSPQIQPQHF; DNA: TGTGCCAGCAGTCCGCAGATTCAGCCCCAGCATTTT
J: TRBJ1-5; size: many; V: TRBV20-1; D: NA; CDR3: CSARATVSNQPQHF; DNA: TGCAGTGCTAGAGCGACAGTTAGCAATCAGCCCCAGCATTTT
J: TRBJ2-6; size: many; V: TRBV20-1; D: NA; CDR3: CSASSWSDFGANVLTF; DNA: TGCAGTGCTAGTAGTTGGTCCGATTTTGGGGCCAACGTCCTGACTTTC
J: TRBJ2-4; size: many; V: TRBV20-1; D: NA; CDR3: CSARPLGGLVQNIQYF; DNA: TGCAGTGCTCGCCCCTTGGGGGGCCTGGTCCAAAACATTCAGTACTTC
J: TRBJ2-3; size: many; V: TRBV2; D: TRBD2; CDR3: CASSALASGGTDTQYF; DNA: TGTGCCAGCAGTGCCCTGGCGAGCGGGGGCACAGATACGCAGTATTTT
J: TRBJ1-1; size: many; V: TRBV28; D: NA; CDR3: CASSLYRTEAFF; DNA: TGTGCCAGCAGTTTATATCGCACTGAAGCTTTCTTT
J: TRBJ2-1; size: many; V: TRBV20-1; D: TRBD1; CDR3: CSARTPGQGTYNEQFF; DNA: TGCAGTGCTAGGACCCCGGGACAGGGAACCTACAATGAGCAGTTCTTC
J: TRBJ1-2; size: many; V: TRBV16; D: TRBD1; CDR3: CASSPTRQGAGYTF; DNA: TGTGCCAGCAGCCCGACGCGACAGGGTGCGGGCTACACCTTC
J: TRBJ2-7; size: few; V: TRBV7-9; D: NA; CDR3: CASSLATEQYF; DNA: TGTGCCAGCAGCTTAGCGACCGAGCAGTACTTC
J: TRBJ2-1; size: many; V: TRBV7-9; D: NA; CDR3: CASRWGNEQFF; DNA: TGTGCCAGCAGGTGGGGGAATGAGCAGTTCTTC
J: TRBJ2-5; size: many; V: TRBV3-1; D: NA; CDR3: CASATSRGTQYF; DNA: TGTGCCAGCGCAACTAGCAGAGGGACCCAGTACTTC
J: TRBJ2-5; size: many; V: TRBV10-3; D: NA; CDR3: CAISESLRESRQETQYF; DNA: TGTGCCATCAGTGAGTCCCTTCGAGAGAGCCGGCAAGAGACCCAGTACTTC
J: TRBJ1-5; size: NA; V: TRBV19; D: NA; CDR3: CASSILLHGQPQHF; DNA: TGTGCCAGTAGTATCCTCCTGCACGGTCAGCCCCAGCATTTT
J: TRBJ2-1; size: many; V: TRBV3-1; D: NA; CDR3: CASSQTGTANEQFF; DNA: TGTGCCAGCAGCCAGACGGGGACGGCGAATGAGCAGTTCTTC
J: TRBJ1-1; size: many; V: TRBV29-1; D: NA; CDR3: CSVDPSGRAFF; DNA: TGCAGCGTCGACCCCTCTGGGCGAGCTTTCTTT
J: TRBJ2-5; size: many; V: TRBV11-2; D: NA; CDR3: CASSRGGQETQYF; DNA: TGTGCCAGCAGCCGCGGAGGGCAAGAGACCCAGTACTTC
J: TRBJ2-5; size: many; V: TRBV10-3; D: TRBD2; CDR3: CAISDLAGARETQYF; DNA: TGTGCCATCAGTGATCTAGCGGGAGCTCGAGAGACCCAGTACTTC
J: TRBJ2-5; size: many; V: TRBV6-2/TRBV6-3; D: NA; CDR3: CASSYGTTGVSQYF; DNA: TGTGCCAGCAGTTACGGGACCACCGGTGTGTCCCAGTACTTC
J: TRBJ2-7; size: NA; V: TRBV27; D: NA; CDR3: CASSLSETPYEQYF; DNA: TGTGCCAGCAGTCTCTCCGAAACACCCTACGAGCAGTACTTC
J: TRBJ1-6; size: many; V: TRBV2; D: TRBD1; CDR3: CASRQLRTGTGSPLHF; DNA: TGTGCCAGCAGACAACTTCGGACAGGGACGGGATCACCCCTCCACTTT
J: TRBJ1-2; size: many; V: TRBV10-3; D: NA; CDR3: CAISESEYGYTF; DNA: TGTGCCATCAGTGAGTCAGAATATGGCTACACCTTC
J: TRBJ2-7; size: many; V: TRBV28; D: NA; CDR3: CASSSPYEQYF; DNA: TGTGCCAGCAGTTCCCCCTACGAGCAGTACTTC
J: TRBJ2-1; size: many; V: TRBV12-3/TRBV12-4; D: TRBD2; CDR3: CASRTIGTSGSGEQFF; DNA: TGTGCCAGCAGAACCATTGGGACTAGCGGGAGTGGTGAGCAGTTCTTC
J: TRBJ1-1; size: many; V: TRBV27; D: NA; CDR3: CASSPPGVLTEAFF; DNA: TGTGCCAGCAGTCCGCCCGGGGTACTCACTGAAGCTTTCTTT
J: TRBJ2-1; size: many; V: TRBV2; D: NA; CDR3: CASSGLVSNNEQFF; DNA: TGTGCCAGCAGTGGACTAGTTTCAAACAATGAGCAGTTCTTC
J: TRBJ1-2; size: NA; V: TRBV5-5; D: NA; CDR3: CASSSTGSYGYTF; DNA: TGTGCCAGCAGCTCGACGGGTTCCTATGGCTACACCTTC
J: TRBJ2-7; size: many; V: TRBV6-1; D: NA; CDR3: CASGPQVGAGADEQYF; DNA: TGTGCCAGCGGCCCCCAAGTCGGGGCAGGGGCGGACGAGCAGTACTTC
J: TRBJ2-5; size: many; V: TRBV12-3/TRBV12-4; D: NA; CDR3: CASKKGGETQYF; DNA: TGTGCCAGCAAAAAGGGGGGGGAGACCCAGTACTTC
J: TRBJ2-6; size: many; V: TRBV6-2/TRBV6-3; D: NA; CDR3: CASSYAGSGANVLTF; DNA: TGTGCCAGCAGTTACGCCGGGTCTGGGGCCAACGTCCTGACTTTC
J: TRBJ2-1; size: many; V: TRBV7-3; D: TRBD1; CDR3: CASSSGTGGARGYEQFF; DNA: TGTGCCAGCAGCTCGGGAACAGGGGGCGCAAGGGGTTATGAGCAGTTCTTC
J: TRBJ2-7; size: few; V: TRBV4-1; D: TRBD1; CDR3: CASSRTTGSSYEQYF; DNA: TGCGCCAGCAGCCGAACGACAGGGTCTTCCTACGAGCAGTACTTC
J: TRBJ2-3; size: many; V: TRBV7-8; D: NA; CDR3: CASSFGYTDTQYF; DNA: TGTGCCAGCAGCTTCGGATACACAGATACGCAGTATTTT
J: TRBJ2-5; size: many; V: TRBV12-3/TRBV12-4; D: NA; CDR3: CASRRRWGEQETQYF; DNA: TGTGCCAGCAGGAGGAGGTGGGGGGAACAAGAGACCCAGTACTTC
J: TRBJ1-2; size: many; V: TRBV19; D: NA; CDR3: CASSISVATVHNGYTF; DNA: TGTGCCAGTAGTATTTCGGTCGCGACAGTTCATAATGGCTACACCTTC
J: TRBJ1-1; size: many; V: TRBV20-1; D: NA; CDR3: CSASRQNTEAFF; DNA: TGCAGTGCTAGTCGGCAGAACACTGAAGCTTTCTTT
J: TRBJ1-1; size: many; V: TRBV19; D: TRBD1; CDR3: CASSTDRDGGTEAFF; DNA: TGTGCCAGTAGTACCGACAGGGACGGAGGTACTGAAGCTTTCTTT